This is a list of T cell receptor beta chains from one sample in a study of T cells in Graves' hyperthyroidism and ophthalmopathy. MiXCR, applied by TCRdb to the multiplex PCR reads, yields one record per CDR3 protein. The sample holds some 200,000 distinct CDR3 sequences, about a sixth seen once. Sequencing was done on a sample of blood. The receptor source for this set is a man aged 50 to 60 with Graves' hyperthyroidism. CDR3s include the opening cysteine and the closing phenylalanine or tryptophan. The order of the fields is D gene, clone size, J gene, CDR3 length, V gene, CDR3 protein, CDR3 DNA. A D gene is named only where the DNA matches it firmly. A clone size is listed for some rows: how often the clone was seen (once, few, many), or a class if it is expanded.

d_gene: .
abundance: many
j_gene: TRBJ2-5
len: 14
v_gene: TRBV3-1
CDR3aa: CASSQAGVRETQYF
CDR3nt: TGTGCCAGCAGCCAAGCGGGAGTTCGGGAGACCCAGTACTTC

d_gene: TRBD2
abundance: .
j_gene: TRBJ2-1
len: 14
v_gene: TRBV7-2
CDR3aa: CASSLRTSYNEQFF
CDR3nt: TGTGCCAGCAGCTTACGGACTAGTTACAATGAGCAGTTCTTC

d_gene: .
abundance: .
j_gene: TRBJ2-6
len: 14
v_gene: TRBV7-9
CDR3aa: CASRGGSGANVLTF
CDR3nt: TGTGCCAGCAGGGGGGGCTCTGGGGCCAACGTCCTGACTTTC

d_gene: .
abundance: many
j_gene: TRBJ1-1
len: 17
v_gene: TRBV28
CDR3aa: CASSPLWGIKWDTEAFF
CDR3nt: TGTGCCAGCAGCCCTCTGTGGGGCATTAAATGGGACACTGAAGCTTTCTTT

d_gene: .
abundance: many
j_gene: TRBJ1-2
len: 15
v_gene: TRBV28
CDR3aa: CASSFVQSFNYGYTF
CDR3nt: TGTGCCAGCAGTTTTGTACAGTCCTTTAACTATGGCTACACCTTC

d_gene: .
abundance: .
j_gene: TRBJ2-2
len: 14
v_gene: TRBV20-1
CDR3aa: CSAVGGAGSGELFF
CDR3nt: TGCAGTGCTGTCGGAGGGGCCGGATCCGGGGAGCTGTTTTTT

d_gene: .
abundance: many
j_gene: TRBJ1-1
len: 14
v_gene: TRBV11-3
CDR3aa: CASSSQGLNTEAFF
CDR3nt: TGTGCCAGCAGCTCCCAGGGACTGAACACTGAAGCTTTCTTT

d_gene: .
abundance: .
j_gene: TRBJ2-5
len: 14
v_gene: TRBV7-6
CDR3aa: CASSLSAAQETQYF
CDR3nt: TGTGCCAGCAGCTTATCCGCAGCCCAAGAGACCCAGTACTTC

d_gene: .
abundance: many
j_gene: TRBJ1-1
len: 13
v_gene: TRBV2
CDR3aa: CASSEEVRAEAFF
CDR3nt: TGTGCCAGCAGTGAGGAGGTTAGGGCTGAAGCTTTCTTT

d_gene: TRBD2
abundance: .
j_gene: TRBJ2-5
len: 14
v_gene: TRBV29-1
CDR3aa: CSVEGPSGQETQYF
CDR3nt: TGCAGCGTTGAAGGCCCTAGCGGGCAAGAGACCCAGTACTTC

d_gene: TRBD1
abundance: few
j_gene: TRBJ2-3
len: 14
v_gene: TRBV5-1
CDR3aa: CASSRDRGSDTQYF
CDR3nt: TGCGCCAGCAGCCGGGACAGGGGATCCGATACGCAGTATTTT

d_gene: .
abundance: few
j_gene: TRBJ2-5
len: 12
v_gene: TRBV11-3
CDR3aa: CASSPADETQYF
CDR3nt: TGTGCCAGCAGCCCAGCGGACGAGACCCAGTACTTC

d_gene: .
abundance: many
j_gene: TRBJ2-7
len: 13
v_gene: TRBV11-3
CDR3aa: CASSLPVSYEQYF
CDR3nt: TGTGCCAGCAGCTTACCGGTCTCCTACGAGCAGTACTTC

d_gene: .
abundance: many
j_gene: TRBJ2-7
len: 14
v_gene: TRBV5-1
CDR3aa: CASSSRGVSYEQYF
CDR3nt: TGCGCCAGCTCCAGCAGGGGGGTGAGCTACGAGCAGTACTTC

d_gene: TRBD2
abundance: .
j_gene: TRBJ2-3
len: 18
v_gene: TRBV20-1
CDR3aa: CSVRGEGRSGLGTDTQYF
CDR3nt: TGCAGTGTCCGGGGGGAGGGCCGGTCTGGGTTAGGAACAGATACGCAGTATTTT

d_gene: TRBD2
abundance: .
j_gene: TRBJ2-3
len: 16
v_gene: TRBV12-3/TRBV12-4
CDR3aa: CASSSGTSGRADTQYF
CDR3nt: TGTGCCAGCAGTTCGGGGACTAGCGGGAGGGCAGATACGCAGTATTTT

d_gene: .
abundance: many
j_gene: TRBJ1-2
len: 10
v_gene: TRBV2
CDR3aa: CASSDYGYTF
CDR3nt: TGTGCCAGCAGTGACTATGGCTACACCTTC

d_gene: .
abundance: many
j_gene: TRBJ1-2
len: 15
v_gene: TRBV3-1
CDR3aa: CASSPNVDRSYGYTF
CDR3nt: TGTGCCAGCAGCCCAAACGTGGATAGAAGCTATGGCTACACCTTC

d_gene: .
abundance: .
j_gene: TRBJ2-2
len: 15
v_gene: TRBV11-1
CDR3aa: CASSLGGQSTGELFF
CDR3nt: TGTGCCAGCAGCTTGGGGGGGCAGAGCACCGGGGAGCTGTTTTTT

d_gene: .
abundance: many
j_gene: TRBJ2-7
len: 14
v_gene: TRBV3-1
CDR3aa: CASSHGDRSYEQYF
CDR3nt: TGTGCCAGCAGCCATGGAGACAGGAGCTACGAGCAGTACTTC

d_gene: TRBD2
abundance: many
j_gene: TRBJ2-1
len: 16
v_gene: TRBV2
CDR3aa: CASSVWTSGRTDEQFF
CDR3nt: TGTGCCAGCAGTGTCTGGACTAGCGGGAGAACGGATGAGCAGTTCTTC

d_gene: .
abundance: many
j_gene: TRBJ1-1
len: 15
v_gene: TRBV30
CDR3aa: CAWSVDGASWTEAFF
CDR3nt: TGTGCCTGGAGTGTAGATGGGGCCTCGTGGACTGAAGCTTTCTTT